A selection of T cell receptor beta chains follows, all from one sample in a study of blood T cell repertoires in COVID-19. The table came from immunoSEQ multiplex PCR; TCRdb's copy has only in-frame clones and leaves some out. The sample lists about 86,000 clones, approximately 79% occurring once. Sequenced: peripheral blood. These receptors came from a man between 65 and 85 years old with acute or convalescent COVID-19. Both conserved end residues are part of each CDR3.

v_call	cdr3_aa
TRBV2	CASSTEKVSEQYF
TRBV7-2	CASSPMAGSNQPQHF
TRBV7-7	CASSQGRTDTQYF
TRBV24-1	CATNDDSHNEQFF
TRBV18	CASSVLETDTQYF
TRBV2	CASSDRGNYGYTF
TRBV7-7	CASSLASGGTGELFF
TRBV20-1	CSAGGIYGYTF
TRBV3-1/TRBV3-2	CASSRGQGAYEQYF
TRBV19	CASTRGGQSEKLFF
TRBV5-1	CASSLRPQGRGNTIYF
TRBV4-1	CASSPRAGGMETQYF
TRBV7-8	CASSWAVAGESTDTQYF
TRBV2	CASSGDRGVSPLHF
TRBV6-6	CASRRTSGEQFF
TRBV6-6	CASSYGQPSSGNTIYF
TRBV4-1	CASSQDQGKGIYTF
TRBV2	CASSEAGYRGQPQHF
TRBV5-1	CASSFAVSSYNEQFF
TRBV5-4	CASSSPRAGFSSTDTQYF
TRBV7-9	CASSLGQGGYNSPLHF
TRBV19	CASSRVTGGIIQETQYF
TRBV25-1	CASSEGGSPLHF
TRBV6-6	CATSQSYEQYF
TRBV3-1/TRBV3-2	CASRDGTVGGETQYF
TRBV5-4	CASSTRTGGYSPLHF
TRBV19	CASSTQAPGELFF
TRBV6-4	CASSDRDSYEQYF
TRBV7-9	CASSRTSDSPLHF
TRBV28	CASSLNGSNEKLFF
TRBV2	CASSLGTGDSNQPQHF
TRBV7-8	CASSSDRGSPTRSSTNEKLFF
TRBV14	CASSQGLAGTGHNEQFF
TRBV27	CASSSPYEQYF
TRBV10-2	CASRPGTVRGYTF
TRBV11-2	CASGEGGGYNEQFF
TRBV2	CASSSGREGYEQYF
TRBV5-1	CASSLYGSENEKLFF
TRBV5-1	CASSLGGRNTEAFF
TRBV7-6	CASSLKAGGYTEAFF
TRBV7-9	CAGRFDIQETQYF
TRBV5-6	CASSLVAQTGETQYF
TRBV29-1	CSADLTSGGGNEQFF
TRBV18	CASSLGGTDTQYF
TRBV5-8	CASSLRGNSYNEQFF
TRBV27	CASSFRLGQGRYGYTF
TRBV5-1	CASSSGLAGGLGTGELFF
TRBV5-6	CASSLAGGRLEQYF